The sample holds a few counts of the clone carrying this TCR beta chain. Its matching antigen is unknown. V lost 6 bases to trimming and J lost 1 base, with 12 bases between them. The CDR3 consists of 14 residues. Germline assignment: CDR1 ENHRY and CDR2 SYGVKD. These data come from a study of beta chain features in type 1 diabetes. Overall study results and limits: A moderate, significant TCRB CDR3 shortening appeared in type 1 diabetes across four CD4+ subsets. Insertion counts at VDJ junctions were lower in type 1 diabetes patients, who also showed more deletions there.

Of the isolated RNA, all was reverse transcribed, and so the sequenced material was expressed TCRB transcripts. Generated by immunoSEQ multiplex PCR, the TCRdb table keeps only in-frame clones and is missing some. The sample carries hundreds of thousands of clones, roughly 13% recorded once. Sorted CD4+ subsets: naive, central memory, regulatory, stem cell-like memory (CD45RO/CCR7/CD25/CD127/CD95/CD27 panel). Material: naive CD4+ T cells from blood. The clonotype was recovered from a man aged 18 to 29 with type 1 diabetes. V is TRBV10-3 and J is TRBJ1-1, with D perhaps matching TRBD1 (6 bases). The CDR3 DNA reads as TGTGCCATCAGCCTGGACAGACAGAACACTGAAGCTTTCTTT. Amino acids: CAISLDRQNTEAFF.